Detailed here is one T cell receptor (beta chain). The sample belongs to a study of blood T cell repertoires in COVID-19. The wider study: Specimens from acute and convalescent COVID-19 originated in the United States, Italy and Spain.

Per the original methods: Amplification from reference gene primers served as the basis for estimated nucleated cell counts. Clones were read by immunoSEQ multiplex PCR, and TCRdb kept only the in-frame ones, dropping some. The V and J calls and clone size are taken from that table; D and trimming were inferred from the DNA. Of 80,000 to 95,000 clones in the sample, about 89% were seen once. The length of the CDR3 is 15 residues. V dropped 0 bases and J dropped 5; count of bases not matched to a gene: 3. Germline CDR1 and CDR2: MNHEY and SVGAGI. The rearrangement uses TRBV6-5 and TRBJ1-5; 8 bases match TRBD1. This sequence was found in a human donor with active COVID-19. The donor label of this sample is uncertain. The sequenced sample was peripheral blood. The DNA of the CDR3 is TGTGCCAGCAGTTACTCCAGGGGGCTTGATCAGCCCCAGCATTTT. This translates into CASSYSRGLDQPQHF.